Listed below are T cell receptor beta chains from one sample, sequenced in a study of OX40 agonist ivuxolimab in advanced cancers. The assay was immunoSEQ multiplex PCR, and TCRdb's table has in-frame clones only and misses some. Of tens of thousands of clones listed, roughly 84% are singletons. The input for sequencing was CD4+ or CD8+ T cells sorted from blood, taken in a trial of the OX40 agonist ivuxolimab. The receptor source for this set is an adult with an advanced solid tumor such as melanoma, head and neck, liver or kidney cancer. Each CDR3 is given with its conserved first and last residue. D genes are given only for firm matches. Clone size is stated in some rows and not others, as once, few, many or a class when expanded.

DNA,CDR3,J,V,length,size,D
TGCGCCAGCAGCTTAAGCACACCTGATACGCAGTATTTT,CASSLSTPDTQYF,TRBJ2-3,TRBV5-1,13,.,.
TGTGCAAGTCGCTCCCCCTCGCAGTTCTACGAGCAGTACTTC,CASRSPSQFYEQYF,TRBJ2-7,TRBV12-2,14,.,.
TGCGCCAGCAGTGAGCGGCCTCAAGCTTTCTTT,CASSERPQAFF,TRBJ1-1,TRBV10-2,11,.,.
TGCGCCAGCAGCTTGGCGGGAGTTCCCTACGAGCAGTACTTC,CASSLAGVPYEQYF,TRBJ2-7,TRBV5-1,14,.,.
TGTGCCAGCTCACCAGGGTTTGAAACCCCTGAAGCTTTCTTT,CASSPGFETPEAFF,TRBJ1-1,TRBV18,14,.,.
TGTGCCAGCAGGGACAGGGGGTACACTGAAGCTTTCTTT,CASRDRGYTEAFF,TRBJ1-1,TRBV2,13,.,TRBD1
TGTGCCAGCAGCTCCTACAATGAGCAGTTCTTC,CASSSYNEQFF,TRBJ2-1,TRBV2,11,.,.
TGTGCCAGTAGTATAGGGGGAGACAACACTGAAGCTTTCTTT,CASSIGGDNTEAFF,TRBJ1-1,TRBV19,14,once,.
TGTGCCATCAGTGAGACAGCTAACTATGGCTACACCTTC,CAISETANYGYTF,TRBJ1-2,TRBV10-3,13,once,.
TGTGCCAGCAGCCTCAGATCCCCCCTTGGAGACGAGCAGTACTTC,CASSLRSPLGDEQYF,TRBJ2-7,TRBV28,15,.,.
TGTGCCAGCAGTTTAGCGGGGTCGCCCTTCACTGAAGCTTTCTTT,CASSLAGSPFTEAFF,TRBJ1-1,TRBV28,15,.,.
TGCGCCAGCAGCTTGGATGGCTACTTGGGTTCACCCCTCCACTTT,CASSLDGYLGSPLHF,TRBJ1-6,TRBV5-1,15,few,.
TGCGCCAGCAGCTTGGATGACAGAGGAAACACCATATATTTT,CASSLDDRGNTIYF,TRBJ1-3,TRBV5-1,14,.,.
TGTGCCAGCAGTGAGACAGGGAGGGACTATGGCTACACCTTC,CASSETGRDYGYTF,TRBJ1-2,TRBV28,14,.,TRBD1
TGTGCCAGCAGCTTAGATCGTTCGGGAGCCACCGGGGAGCTGTTTTTT,CASSLDRSGATGELFF,TRBJ2-2,TRBV11-2,16,few,.
TGTGCCAGCAGTTACGCGGACAGATCGGAGACCCAGTACTTC,CASSYADRSETQYF,TRBJ2-5,TRBV6-5,14,.,.
TGTGCCAGCAGTGTGGGCCGTAGGACAGGGGAAAGCACCTTC,CASSVGRRTGESTF,TRBJ1-2,TRBV2,14,few,TRBD1
TGCGCCAGCAGCTTGGGCGGGACTGACTACAATGAGCAGTTCTTC,CASSLGGTDYNEQFF,TRBJ2-1,TRBV5-1,15,.,.
TGTGCCAGCAGCTTAGCACCCCTCGGGACCCAGTACTTC,CASSLAPLGTQYF,TRBJ2-5,TRBV11-1,13,.,.
TGCGCCAGCAGCCAAACAGGAGACACTGAAGCTTTCTTT,CASSQTGDTEAFF,TRBJ1-1,TRBV5-1,13,.,.
TGTGCCAGCAGCTTCGACACCCAAGAGACCCAGTACTTC,CASSFDTQETQYF,TRBJ2-5,TRBV5-6,13,.,.
TGTGCCAGCAGTTACTCTCTGGGGGGCTATGGCTACACCTTC,CASSYSLGGYGYTF,TRBJ1-2,TRBV6-5,14,.,.
TGTGCCAGCAGCTTTGGCGCGGGGGAGGCCTACGAGCAGTACTTC,CASSFGAGEAYEQYF,TRBJ2-7,TRBV9,15,.,TRBD2
TGTGCCTGGAGTCCACCCCGGGGACTAGCGGGGGACAATGAGCAGTTCTTC,CAWSPPRGLAGDNEQFF,TRBJ2-1,TRBV30,17,.,TRBD2
TGTGCCACCAGCAGAGAGCAGGGAAACATTCAGTACTTC,CATSREQGNIQYF,TRBJ2-4,TRBV15,13,once,.
TGTGCCAGTAGTGTTACTAGTCCAGATACGCAGTATTTT,CASSVTSPDTQYF,TRBJ2-3,TRBV19,13,.,.
TGCGCCAGCAGCCACCTTACTAGCCGCAAGCAGTTCTTC,CASSHLTSRKQFF,TRBJ2-1,TRBV4-1,13,.,.
TGTGTCAGAAGCTTAAGGGATTCCGGACTAGCGGGAGGGTACAATGAGCAGTTCTTC,CVRSLRDSGLAGGYNEQFF,TRBJ2-1,TRBV7-5,19,.,.
TGTGCCTGGAACGCCGGACAGGGCCCTGGAAACACCATATATTTT,CAWNAGQGPGNTIYF,TRBJ1-3,TRBV30,15,.,TRBD1
TGTGCCAGCAGCTTTGATCAGGGGTGGGGAGGCTACACCTTC,CASSFDQGWGGYTF,TRBJ1-2,TRBV7-2,14,.,.
TGTGCCAGCAGTCTAGGTTATATTGTACGTGGAAACACCATATATTTT,CASSLGYIVRGNTIYF,TRBJ1-3,TRBV28,16,.,.
TGTGCCAGCAGTTCGTCACCCGGACAGCCCCAGCATTTT,CASSSSPGQPQHF,TRBJ1-5,TRBV6-6,13,.,.
TGTGCCAGCAGCTTGCATTTGGGGGGAACTAATGAAAAACTGTTTTTT,CASSLHLGGTNEKLFF,TRBJ1-4,TRBV5-4,16,.,.
TGTGCCAGCAGCAACGGGGGGGCTGGTCAGCCCCAGCATTTT,CASSNGGAGQPQHF,TRBJ1-5,TRBV21-1,14,once,.
TGTGCCAGCAGCGGATGGTACAAGACCCAGTACTTC,CASSGWYKTQYF,TRBJ2-5,TRBV5-6,12,once,.
TGTGCCAGCAGCTTAACCCAGGCCGGGGAGCTGTTTTTT,CASSLTQAGELFF,TRBJ2-2,TRBV5-4,13,.,.
TGTGCCAGCAGCCCAGGACAGGGAGGGAACACTGAAGCTTTCTTT,CASSPGQGGNTEAFF,TRBJ1-1,TRBV11-3,15,.,TRBD1
TGTGCCATCAGTGAGCCGGGACAGGGGTGGGGGCAGTACTTC,CAISEPGQGWGQYF,TRBJ2-7,TRBV10-3,14,once,TRBD1
TGTGCCAGTAGTCCTTCCAATAAGGGGTCCGATGAAAAACTGTTTTTT,CASSPSNKGSDEKLFF,TRBJ1-4,TRBV19,16,.,.
TGTGCCAGTAGTCCTCGGACAGGGGTGGGTACAGATACGCAGTATTTT,CASSPRTGVGTDTQYF,TRBJ2-3,TRBV19,16,.,TRBD1
TGTGCCAGCAGCTTTCGGCAGAACGATGAAAAACTGTTTTTT,CASSFRQNDEKLFF,TRBJ1-4,TRBV5-4,14,.,.
TGTGCCAGCAGCCGTTATACAGGGGAGGAGACCCAGTACTTC,CASSRYTGEETQYF,TRBJ2-5,TRBV7-2,14,.,TRBD1